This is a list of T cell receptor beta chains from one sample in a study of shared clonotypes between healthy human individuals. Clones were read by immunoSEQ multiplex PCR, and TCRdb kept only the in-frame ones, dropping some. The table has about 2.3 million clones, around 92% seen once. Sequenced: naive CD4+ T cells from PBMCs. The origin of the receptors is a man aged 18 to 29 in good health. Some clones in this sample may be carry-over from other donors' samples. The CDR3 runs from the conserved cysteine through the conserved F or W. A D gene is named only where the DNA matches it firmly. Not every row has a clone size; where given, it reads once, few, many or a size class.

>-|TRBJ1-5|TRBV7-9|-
TGTGCCAGCAGCTTGGGAGGGGGTCAGCCCCAGCATTTT
CASSLGGGQPQHF
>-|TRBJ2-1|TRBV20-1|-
TGCAGTGCCCGCTACAATGAGCAGTTCTTC
CSARYNEQFF
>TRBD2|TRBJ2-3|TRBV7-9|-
TGTGCCAGCAGCTTCAGGACTAGCGGGCCTTATACGCAGTATTTT
CASSFRTSGPYTQYF
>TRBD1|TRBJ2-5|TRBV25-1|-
TGTGCCAGCAGTGATCTCAGGACAGGGGACCCTCGGGGGGAGACCCAGTACTTC
CASSDLRTGDPRGETQYF
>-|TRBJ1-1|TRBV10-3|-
TGTGCCATCAGTGCCTTGAACACTGAAGCTTTCTTT
CAISALNTEAFF
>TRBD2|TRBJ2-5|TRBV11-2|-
TGTGCCAGCAGCTTAAACGGGAGGGCCGTGGGGACCCAGTACTTC
CASSLNGRAVGTQYF
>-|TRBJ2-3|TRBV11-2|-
TGTGCCAGCAGCTTGGGACCCGTTAGCACAGATACGCAGTATTTT
CASSLGPVSTDTQYF
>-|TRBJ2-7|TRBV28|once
TGTGCCAGCAGACCCCTATACGACAGTTCCTACGAGCAGTACTTC
CASRPLYDSSYEQYF
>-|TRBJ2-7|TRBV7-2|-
TGTGCCAGCAGCTTAGGTGGGCGGAAGAAGACCTACGAGCAGTACTTC
CASSLGGRKKTYEQYF
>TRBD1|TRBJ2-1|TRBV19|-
TGTGCCAGTAGTATACAACAGGGGTTCTACAATGAGCAGTTCTTC
CASSIQQGFYNEQFF
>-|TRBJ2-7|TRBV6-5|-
TGTGCCAGCAGTTACGGCCAACAGGGTTACCGCGAGCAGTACTTC
CASSYGQQGYREQYF
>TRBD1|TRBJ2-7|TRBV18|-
TGTGCCAGCTCACCACCGAATAAGGGACAGGGCTACGAGCAGTACTTC
CASSPPNKGQGYEQYF
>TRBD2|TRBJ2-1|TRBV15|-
TGTGCCACCAGCAGGCAAAGGGTTCTAGCGGGAGGAAACAATGAGCAGTTCTTC
CATSRQRVLAGGNNEQFF
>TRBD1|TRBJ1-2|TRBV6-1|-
TGTGCCAGCAGTGGTACGACAGGGGCCTACGGCTACACCTTC
CASSGTTGAYGYTF
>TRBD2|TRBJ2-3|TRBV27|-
TGTGCCAGCAGTTTGGCGGGAGGTGGTACAGATACGCAGTATTTT
CASSLAGGGTDTQYF
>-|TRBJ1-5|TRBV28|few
TGTGCCAGCAGGACGTCGTTGAGGCCCCAGCATTTT
CASRTSLRPQHF
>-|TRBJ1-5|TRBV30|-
TGTGCCTGGAGGCTTGGGGGTCGGGGATCGGGTCAGCCCCAGCATTTT
CAWRLGGRGSGQPQHF
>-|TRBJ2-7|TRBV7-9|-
TGTGCCAGCAGCTTAGGTACTAGTCCCTACGAGCAGTACTTC
CASSLGTSPYEQYF
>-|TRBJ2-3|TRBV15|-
TGTGCCACCAGCAGACGGGACCGCACAGATACGCAGTATTTT
CATSRRDRTDTQYF
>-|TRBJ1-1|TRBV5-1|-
TGCGCCAGCAGCTTGGTCGCGTCCCAGAACACTGAAGCTTTCTTT
CASSLVASQNTEAFF
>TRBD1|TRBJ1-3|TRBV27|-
TGTGCCAGCAGTCCCCAAAGGACAGGGGATAGAAACACCATATATTTT
CASSPQRTGDRNTIYF
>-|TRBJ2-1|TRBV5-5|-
TGTGCCAGCAGCTCCCCACCCCTTGCGGGTTACAATGAGCAGTTCTTC
CASSSPPLAGYNEQFF
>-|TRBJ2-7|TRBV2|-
TGTGCCAGCAGTGAGTCGATCGGGTTTTCCTACGAGCAGTACTTC
CASSESIGFSYEQYF